What follows describes a single T cell receptor beta chain. The cohort comprised adults aged about 18 to 100 years residing in 24 US areas. The recovered donors of Cohort 3 showed two negative PCRs, clearance, or symptom resolution. The data belong to a study of blood T cell repertoires in COVID-19. Study context: Material from acute and convalescent COVID-19 was sourced from the United States, Italy and Spain.

Original handling: Cell counts per sample came from amplifying reference gene primers. Libraries were prepared by immunoSEQ multiplex PCR; TCRdb keeps only in-frame clonotypes and omits some of them. V, J and clone size are those of that table, while D and trimming were read from the DNA. The data contain hundreds of thousands of clones, 85% of them singletons. This CDR3 spans 15 amino acids. V lost 4 bases to trimming and J lost 6 bases, with 15 bases between them. Germline V gives CDR1 SGHDN, CDR2 FVKESK. This chain uses TRBV14 with TRBJ2-2; a weak D match, TRBD1 (5 bases). The sequenced sample consisted of PBMCs or T cells enriched from blood (not recorded which). This sequence originates from a man aged 35-49 years who had recovered from COVID-19. The chain's CDR3 is CASSLIKGVAGELFF. The CDR3 nucleotides are TGTGCCAGCAGCCTAATCAAAGGGGTCGCCGGGGAGCTGTTTTTT.